Below, 9 T cell receptor beta chains from the same sample are listed, as sequenced in a study of HIV-infected patients and healthy controls. Around 500 ng RNA was reverse transcribed with alpha and beta constant-region primers. Alpha and beta chain libraries were made separately by chain-specific third strand synthesis with multiplexing indices. TCRdb fed the 5' RACE reads into MiXCR, producing one record per CDR3 protein. The repertoire holds roughly 18,000 distinct CDR3 sequences, with 9% to 10% as singletons. No cell fractionation was done, so the repertoire covers all unsorted peripheral blood T cells. Sequencing was performed on blood. The receptors here all came from an adult in good health.

This clonotype was counted many times. The chain combines TRBV10-3 with TRBJ2-5; TRBD1 might be the D (6 bases). The V and J ends lost 3 bases and 4 bases respectively, with 15 bases between them. This CDR3 region has 15 residues. CDR1 is ENHRY and CDR2 is SYGVKD in the germline V gene. CDR3 in amino acids: CAISDWDTASETQYF. The CDR3 nucleotides are TGTGCCATCAGTGACTGGGACACAGCTTCAGAGACCCAGTACTTC.

The gene calls are TRBV12-3 or TRBV12-4 and TRBJ2-7, with D unresolved. Trimming removed 3 bases at V and 6 bases at J, with 12 bases between. The CDR3 runs 13 residues. The CDR3 DNA is TGTGCCAGCAGTTTTGGAACCGACGCCGAGCAGTACTTC. Translating gives CASSFGTDAEQYF.

The genes are TRBV30 and TRBJ2-4, with a weak D call TRBD2 (5 bases). V shed 0 bases and J shed 0 bases, with 9 bases lying between them. This CDR3 comprises 15 residues. Germline V gene data show CDR1 as GTSNPN and CDR2 as SVGIG (reference sequence). The CDR3 loop reads CAWSVGDIAKNIQYF. CDR3 sequence (DNA): TGTGCCTGGAGTGTCGGGGATATAGCCAAAAACATTCAGTACTTC.

This clonotype was recorded at least ten times. V gene TRBV11-2 combines with J gene TRBJ2-1; 7 bases align to TRBD2. The CDR3 has 13 amino acids. V shed 3 bases and J 8 bases; nucleotides not matched to a gene: 4. Germline CDR1 reads SGHAT; CDR2 reads FQNNGV. Here the CDR3 DNA reads TGTGCCAGCAGCTTGGGCGGGAGCTATGAGCAGTTCTTC. Translated, it gives CASSLGGSYEQFF. The variable domain in full, with the rest retrieved from reference TRBV11-2 and TRBJ2-1, is EAGVAQSPRYKIIEKRQSVAFWCNPISGHATLYWYQQILGQGPKLLIQFQNNGVVDDSQLPKDRFSAERLKGVDSTLKIQPAKLEDSAVYLCASSLGGSYEQFFGPGTRLTVL.

This clonotype showed up many times. This sequence joins TRBV7-8 and TRBJ2-1, with 7 bases aligning to TRBD2. The germline CDR1 and CDR2 sequences are SGHVS and FQNEAQ. The junction had 6 bases not matched to a gene; V was cut back by 5 bases and J by 2 bases. The CDR3 covers 15 residues. The CDR3 protein is CASSTGGSPYNEQFF. In nucleotides, the CDR3 is TGTGCCAGCAGCACGGGGGGTTCGCCCTACAATGAGCAGTTCTTC.

This clonotype was detected only a few times. The rearrangement uses TRBV5-1 and TRBJ1-5, with no clear D. Germline V gene lookup returns CDR1 SGHRS and CDR2 YFSETQ. Trimming stripped 1 base from V and 4 bases from J, with 15 bases between. The length of the CDR3 is 16 residues. CDR3 amino acids: CASSLYLSWRNQPQHF. CDR3 coding DNA: TGCGCCAGCAGCTTGTATTTAAGCTGGCGGAATCAGCCCCAGCATTTT.

This clonotype was counted only a few times. The rearrangement joins TRBV5-4 to TRBJ2-7; a possible D gene is TRBD2 (6 bases). The CDR3 extends over 13 amino acids. The ends were cut back, 5 bases at V and 5 bases at J, with 14 bases in the middle. In germline, CDR1 is SGHNT, CDR2 YYREEE (reference sequence). CDR3 in DNA: TGTGCCAGCAGTTCCGGGACTGTCAACGAGCAGTACTTC. It translates to CASSSGTVNEQYF.

This clonotype was recorded at least ten times. The CDR3 sequence is CASSLPNYGYTF. In DNA form, the CDR3 reads TGTGCCAGCAGCTTACCCAACTATGGCTACACCTTC. The rearrangement uses TRBV7-2 and TRBJ1-2; D is unclear. This CDR3 has 12 residues. Germline assignment: CDR1 SGHTA and CDR2 FQGNSA. V gave up 2 bases and J gave up 2 bases, with 3 bases separating them.

The table lists this clonotype with a few counts. The gene calls are TRBV24-1 and TRBJ2-2, with TRBD1 matching over 7 bases. From germline, CDR1 is KGHDR and CDR2 SFDVKD. V shed 2 bases and J 1 base; nucleotides not matched to a gene: 3. The CDR3 runs 16 residues. Here the CDR3 reads CATSDYRGRNTGELFF. The CDR3 DNA reads TGTGCCACCAGTGATTACAGGGGTAGGAACACCGGGGAGCTGTTTTTT.